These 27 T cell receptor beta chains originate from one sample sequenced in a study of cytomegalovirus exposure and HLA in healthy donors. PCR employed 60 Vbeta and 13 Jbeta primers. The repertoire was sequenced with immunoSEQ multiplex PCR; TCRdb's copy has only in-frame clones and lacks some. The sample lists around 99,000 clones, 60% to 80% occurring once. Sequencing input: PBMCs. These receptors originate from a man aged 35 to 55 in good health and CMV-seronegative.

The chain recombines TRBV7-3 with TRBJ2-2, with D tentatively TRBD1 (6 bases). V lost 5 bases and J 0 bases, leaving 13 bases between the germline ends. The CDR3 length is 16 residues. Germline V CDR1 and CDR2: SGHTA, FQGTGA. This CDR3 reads CASSPQGPANTGELFF. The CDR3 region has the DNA TGTGCCAGCAGCCCACAGGGTCCAGCGAACACCGGGGAGCTGTTTTTT.

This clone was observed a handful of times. Written as DNA, the CDR3 is TGTGCCAGCAGCCTCAACGGCGGACTAGCGGGGGGGCCTGGGGCCAACGTCCTGACTTTC. This translates into CASSLNGGLAGGPGANVLTF. The chain links TRBV7-3 to TRBJ2-6, with 15 bases fitting TRBD2. Trimming cost V 5 bases and J 2 bases; bases outside gene matches: 10. This CDR3 has 20 amino acids. The V gene's germline CDR1 is SGHTA and CDR2 FQGTGA.

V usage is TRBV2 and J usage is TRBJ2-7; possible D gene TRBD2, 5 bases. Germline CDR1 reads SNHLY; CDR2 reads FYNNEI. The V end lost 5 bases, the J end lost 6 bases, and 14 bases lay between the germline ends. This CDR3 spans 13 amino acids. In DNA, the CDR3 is TGTGCCAGCAGTTACACCCTCGGGATCGAGCAGTACTTC. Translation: CASSYTLGIEQYF.

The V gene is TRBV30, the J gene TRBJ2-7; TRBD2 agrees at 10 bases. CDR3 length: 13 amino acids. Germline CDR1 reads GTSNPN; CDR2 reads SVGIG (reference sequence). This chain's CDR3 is CGGSSGRGDEQYF. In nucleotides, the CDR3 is TGTGGGGGGTCTAGCGGGAGAGGAGACGAGCAGTACTTC. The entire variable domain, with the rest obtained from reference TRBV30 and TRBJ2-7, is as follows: SQTIHQWPATLVQPVGSPLSLECTVEGTSNPNLYWYRQAAGRGLQLLFYSVGIGQISSEVPQNLSASRPQDRQFILSSKKLLLSDSGFYLCGGSSGRGDEQYFGPGTRLTVT.

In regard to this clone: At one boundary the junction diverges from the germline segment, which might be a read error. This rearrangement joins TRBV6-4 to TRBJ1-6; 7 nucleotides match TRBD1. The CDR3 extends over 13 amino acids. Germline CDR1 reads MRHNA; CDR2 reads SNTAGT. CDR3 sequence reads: CASGQAWDSSLHF. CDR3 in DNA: TGTGCCTCCGGACAGGCTTGGGATTCATCCCTCCACTTT.

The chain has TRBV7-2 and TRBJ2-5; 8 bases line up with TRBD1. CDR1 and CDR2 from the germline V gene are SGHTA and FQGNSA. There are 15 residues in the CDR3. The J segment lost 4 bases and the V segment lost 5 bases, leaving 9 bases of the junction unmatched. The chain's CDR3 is CASSIDRGRAETQYF. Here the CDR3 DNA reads TGTGCCAGCAGCATCGACAGGGGCAGAGCAGAGACCCAGTACTTC.

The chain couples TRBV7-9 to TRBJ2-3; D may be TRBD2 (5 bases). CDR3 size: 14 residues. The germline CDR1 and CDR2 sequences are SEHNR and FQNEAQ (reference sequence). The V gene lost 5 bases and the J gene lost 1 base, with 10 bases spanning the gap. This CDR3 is CASSRPGGTDTQYF. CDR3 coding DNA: TGTGCCAGCAGCCGACCCGGGGGCACAGATACGCAGTATTTT. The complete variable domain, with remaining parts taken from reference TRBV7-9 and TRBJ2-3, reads DTGVSQNPRHKITKRGQNVTFRCDPISEHNRLYWYRQTLGQGPEFLTYFQNEAQLEKSRLLSDRFSAERPKGSFSTLEIQRTEQGDSAMYLCASSRPGGTDTQYFGPGTRLTVL.

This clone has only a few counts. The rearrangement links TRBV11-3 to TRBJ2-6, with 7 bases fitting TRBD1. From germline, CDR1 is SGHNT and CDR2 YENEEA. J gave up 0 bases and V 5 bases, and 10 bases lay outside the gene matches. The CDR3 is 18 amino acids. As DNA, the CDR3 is TGTGCCAGCAGCCCCGGGACAGAAAAGAGCTCTGGGGCCAACGTCCTGACTTTC. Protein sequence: CASSPGTEKSSGANVLTF.

The chain's CDR3 is CASSVLAGSYNEQFF. The CDR3 DNA follows: TGTGCCAGCAGCGTACTAGCGGGCTCCTACAATGAGCAGTTCTTC. The V call is TRBV9, the J call TRBJ2-1; 8 bases match TRBD2. The V segment lost 1 base and the J segment 0 bases; nucleotides outside the gene matches: 0. The germline V gene encodes CDR1 SGDLS and CDR2 YYNGEE. This CDR3 contains 15 residues.

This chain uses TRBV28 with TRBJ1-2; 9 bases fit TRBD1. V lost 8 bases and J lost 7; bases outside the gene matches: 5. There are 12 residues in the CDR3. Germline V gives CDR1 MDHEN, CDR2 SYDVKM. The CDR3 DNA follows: TGTGCCAGCCGGGACAGGGTTAGTGGCTACACCTTC. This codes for CASRDRVSGYTF.

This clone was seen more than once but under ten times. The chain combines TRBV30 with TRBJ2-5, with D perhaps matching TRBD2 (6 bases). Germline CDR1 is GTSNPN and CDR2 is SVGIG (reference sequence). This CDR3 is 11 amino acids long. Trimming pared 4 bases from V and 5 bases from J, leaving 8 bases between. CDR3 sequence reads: CAWKGRETQYF. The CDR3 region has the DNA TGTGCCTGGAAAGGGAGGGAGACCCAGTACTTC.

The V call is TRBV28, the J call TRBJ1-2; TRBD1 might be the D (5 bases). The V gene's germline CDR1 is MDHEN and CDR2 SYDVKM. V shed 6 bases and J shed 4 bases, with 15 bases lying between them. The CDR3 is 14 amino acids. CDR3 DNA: TGTGCCAGCAGGATAAGGGGTCCCTTCTATGGCTACACCTTC. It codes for CASRIRGPFYGYTF.

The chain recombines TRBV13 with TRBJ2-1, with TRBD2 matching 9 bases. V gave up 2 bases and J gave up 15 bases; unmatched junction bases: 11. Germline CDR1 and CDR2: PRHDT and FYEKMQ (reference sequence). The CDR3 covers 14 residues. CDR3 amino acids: CASSLPRSGGLVFF. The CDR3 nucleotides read TGTGCCAGCAGCTTACCCCGTAGCGGGGGACTCGTGTTCTTC.

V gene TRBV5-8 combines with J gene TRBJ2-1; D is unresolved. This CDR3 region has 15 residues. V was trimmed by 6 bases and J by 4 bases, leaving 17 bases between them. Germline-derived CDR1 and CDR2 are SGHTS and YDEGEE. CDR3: CASNLPGRAYNEQFF. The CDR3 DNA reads TGTGCCAGCAACCTACCGGGTCGAGCTTACAATGAGCAGTTCTTC.

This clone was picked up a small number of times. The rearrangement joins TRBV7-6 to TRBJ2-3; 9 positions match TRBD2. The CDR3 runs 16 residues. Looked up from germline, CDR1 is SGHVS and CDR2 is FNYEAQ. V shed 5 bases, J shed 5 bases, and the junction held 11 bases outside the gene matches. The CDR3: CASSTRTSAPGDTQYF. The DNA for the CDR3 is TGTGCCAGCAGCACCCGGACTAGCGCACCGGGAGATACGCAGTATTTT.

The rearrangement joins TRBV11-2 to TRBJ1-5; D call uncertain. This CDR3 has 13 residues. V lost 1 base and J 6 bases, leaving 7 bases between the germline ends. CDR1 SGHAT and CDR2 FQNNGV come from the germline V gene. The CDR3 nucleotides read TGTGCCAGCAGCTTAGGAGGAGCTCAGCCCCAGCATTTT. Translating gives CASSLGGAQPQHF.

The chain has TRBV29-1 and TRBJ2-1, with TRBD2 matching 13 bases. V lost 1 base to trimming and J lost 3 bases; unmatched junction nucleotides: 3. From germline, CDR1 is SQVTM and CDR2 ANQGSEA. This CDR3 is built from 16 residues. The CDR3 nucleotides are TGCAGCGTTGAAGGGACTAGCGGGAGTAGCTACAATGAGCAGTTCTTC. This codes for CSVEGTSGSSYNEQFF.

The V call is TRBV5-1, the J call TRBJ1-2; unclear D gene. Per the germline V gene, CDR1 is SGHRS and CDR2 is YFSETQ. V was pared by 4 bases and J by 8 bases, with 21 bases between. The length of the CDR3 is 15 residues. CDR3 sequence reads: CASSPEGGLQQGYTF. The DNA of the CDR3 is TGCGCCAGCAGCCCGGAGGGAGGACTCCAACAGGGCTACACCTTC.

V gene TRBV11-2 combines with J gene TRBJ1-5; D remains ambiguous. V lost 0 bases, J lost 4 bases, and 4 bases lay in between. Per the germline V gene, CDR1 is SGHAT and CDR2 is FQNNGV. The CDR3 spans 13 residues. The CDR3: CASSLDRNQPQHF. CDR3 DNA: TGTGCCAGCAGCTTAGACAGGAATCAGCCCCAGCATTTT.

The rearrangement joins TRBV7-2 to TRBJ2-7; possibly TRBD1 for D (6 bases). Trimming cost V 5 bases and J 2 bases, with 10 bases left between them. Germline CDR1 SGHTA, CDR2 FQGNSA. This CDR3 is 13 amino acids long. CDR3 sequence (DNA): TGTGCCAGCAGCACCTCAGGGGCCTACGAGCAGTACTTC. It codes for CASSTSGAYEQYF.

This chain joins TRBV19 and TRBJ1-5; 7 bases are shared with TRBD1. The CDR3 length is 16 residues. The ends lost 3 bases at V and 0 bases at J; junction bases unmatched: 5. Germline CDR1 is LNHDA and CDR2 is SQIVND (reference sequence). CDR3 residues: CASSMPGGFSNQPQHF. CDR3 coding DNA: TGTGCCAGTAGTATGCCAGGGGGATTTAGCAATCAGCCCCAGCATTTT.

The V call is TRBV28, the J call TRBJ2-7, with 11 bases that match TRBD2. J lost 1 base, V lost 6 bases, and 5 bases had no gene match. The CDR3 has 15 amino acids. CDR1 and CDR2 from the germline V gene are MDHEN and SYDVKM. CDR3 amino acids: CASSLAGGPSYEQYF. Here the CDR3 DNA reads TGTGCCAGCAGCCTAGCGGGAGGTCCTTCCTACGAGCAGTACTTC.

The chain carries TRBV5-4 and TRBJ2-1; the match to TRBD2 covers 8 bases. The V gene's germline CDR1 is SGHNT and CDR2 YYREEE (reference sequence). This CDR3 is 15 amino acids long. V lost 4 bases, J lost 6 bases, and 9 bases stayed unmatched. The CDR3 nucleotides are TGTGCCAGCAGCGCTGGGGTTAGCGGGATCAATGAGCAGTTCTTC. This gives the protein CASSAGVSGINEQFF.

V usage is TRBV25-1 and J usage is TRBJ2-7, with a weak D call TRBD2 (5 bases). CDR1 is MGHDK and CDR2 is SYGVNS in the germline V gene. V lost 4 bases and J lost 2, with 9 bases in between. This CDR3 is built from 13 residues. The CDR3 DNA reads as TGTGCCAGCAGTGCTCCGGGAACCTACGAGCAGTACTTC. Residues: CASSAPGTYEQYF.

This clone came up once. The CDR3, as DNA: TGTGCCAGCAGTTTGGTGACAGGCCTCCCGGCCCAGCATTTT. Residues: CASSLVTGLPAQHF. V and J are TRBV27 and TRBJ1-5; a possible D gene is TRBD1 (6 bases). V was shortened by 3 bases and J by 11 bases, with 17 bases between the two germline ends. The length of the CDR3 is 14 residues. Germline loops: CDR1 MNHEY, CDR2 SMNVEV (reference sequence).

The CDR3 region has the DNA TGTGCCAGCAGCCAATTGGGACAGGGCACTGAAGCTTTCTTT. Translated, it gives CASSQLGQGTEAFF. The gene calls are TRBV14 and TRBJ1-1, with 9 bases fitting TRBD1. V shed 2 bases and J 4 bases; nucleotides not matched to a gene: 2. The CDR3 sequence is 14 residues long. CDR1 and CDR2 from the germline V gene are SGHDN and FVKESK.

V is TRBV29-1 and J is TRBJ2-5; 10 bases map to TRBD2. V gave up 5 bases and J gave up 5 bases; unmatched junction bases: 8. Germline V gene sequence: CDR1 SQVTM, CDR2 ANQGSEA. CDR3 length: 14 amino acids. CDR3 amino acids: CSVIAGGFGETQYF. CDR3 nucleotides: TGCAGCGTTATAGCGGGAGGTTTTGGTGAGACCCAGTACTTC. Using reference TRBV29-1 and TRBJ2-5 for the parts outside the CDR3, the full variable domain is SAVISQKPSRDICQRGTSLTIQCQVDSQVTMMFWYRQQPGQSLTLIATANQGSEATYESGFVIDKFPISRPNLTFSTLTVSNMSPEDSSIYLCSVIAGGFGETQYFGPGTRLLVL.